The clone carrying this T cell receptor beta chain was detected once. What it recognizes is unknown. Treatment described: around 19 received Ad26.COV2.S at low or high dose, single or two shots; about 5 received placebo; per-sample allocation not given. Sampling was performed 63 days after the first vaccine or placebo injection. An Ad26 vector that expressed Wuhan-strain SARS-CoV-2 spike constituted the vaccine. V was clipped by 3 bases and J by 4 bases, with 7 bases between them. Germline values: CDR1 SGHTA, CDR2 FQGNSA. This CDR3 has 12 amino acids. This specimen belongs to a study of Ad26.COV2.S vaccination and SARS-CoV-2 variants. Study summary: Administration of Ad26.COV2.S was intramuscular, either once or twice 56 days apart. Whole-study findings and limits: In TCR breadth and depth analyses, total T cell responses may have been underestimated.

The assay was immunoSEQ multiplex PCR, and TCRdb's table has in-frame clones only and misses some. Of roughly 330,000 clones in the sample, 85% to 90% were seen once. This receptor was obtained from a person between 18 and 65 years old who received the Ad26.COV2.S COVID-19 vaccine or a placebo. The chain couples TRBV7-2 to TRBJ2-7, with D possibly being TRBD1 (6 bases). The specimen was peripheral blood, collected in a trial of Ad26.COV2.S vaccine versus placebo. CDR3 sequence reads: CASSFTGYEQYF. The CDR3 DNA is TGTGCCAGCAGCTTTACAGGGTACGAGCAGTACTTC.